This entry lists 15 T cell receptor beta chains sequenced from one sample in a study of kidney transplant recipient with SARS-CoV-2 infection. MiXCR, run by TCRdb on the reads, gives a single entry per CDR3 protein. The sample includes about 240,000 distinct CDR3 sequences, around 28% seen only once; the top ten take roughly 7.3%. The material was a blood sample, obtained at baseline and between days 110 and 120 from a kidney transplant recipient. The receptors shown here come from a male patient younger than 45 who had COVID-19 and was a kidney transplant recipient. Some T cells may be graft donor cells.

This clonotype showed up many times. The chain uses TRBV5-6 and TRBJ2-7; a weak D match, TRBD2 (6 bases). CDR1 is SGHDT and CDR2 is YYEEEE in the germline V gene. Deletions cut 2 bases from V and 4 bases from J, with 16 bases between. This CDR3 comprises 15 residues. In DNA form, the CDR3 reads TGTGCCAGCAGCTTTCAGATGGAGGGCTCTTACGAGCAGTACTTC. This codes for CASSFQMEGSYEQYF.

In this sample, this clonotype turned up once. A much larger clone differs from this one at a single base, so this may be a read error. The genes are TRBV7-3 and TRBJ1-1, with TRBD1 matching 7 bases. After removal of 4 bases from V and 4 bases from J, the junction contained 6 bases not matched to a gene. Germline V gene lookup returns CDR1 SGHTA and CDR2 FQGTGA. The CDR3 totals 14 residues. CDR3 in amino acids: CASSSFAGGTEAFF. The DNA of the CDR3 is TGTGCCAGCAGCTCATTCGCAGGGGGCACTGAAGCTTTCTTT.

About this clonotype itself: Given a much more abundant clone one base away, this may be a read error. V and J are TRBV6-5 and TRBJ2-1; a possible D gene is TRBD2 (7 bases). V lost 0 bases to trimming and J lost 5 bases, with 14 bases between them. Germline values: CDR1 MNHEY, CDR2 SVGAGI. CDR3 length: 16 amino acids. For the CDR3, the DNA is TGTGCCAGCAGTTACTCCTCTCGGGGGGCCAACAATGAGCAGTTCTTC. Amino acids: CASSYSSRGANNEQFF.

This clonotype came up many times. The rearrangement links TRBV19 to TRBJ1-2; D gene ambiguous. The germline V and J ends were trimmed by 4 bases and 4 bases, with 22 bases remaining between them. The CDR3 covers 17 residues. CDR1 and CDR2 from the germline V gene are LNHDA and SQIVND (reference sequence). CDR3 sequence reads: CASSRCSTNRKTYGYTF. CDR3 DNA: TGTGCCAGTAGTAGATGCTCGACAAATCGAAAGACCTATGGCTACACCTTC. Full variable domain (missing parts from reference TRBV19 and TRBJ1-2): DGGITQSPKYLFRKEGQNVTLSCEQNLNHDAMYWYRQDPGQGLRLIYYSQIVNDFQKGDIAEGYSVSREKKESFPLTVTSAQKNPTAFYLCASSRCSTNRKTYGYTFGSGTRLTVV.

Concerning this clonotype itself: The junction shows a germline mismatch at one end, possibly a read error. V usage is TRBV5-3 and J usage is TRBJ1-2; D remains ambiguous. TRBV5-3 is flagged as an ORF with uncertain function. This CDR3 is built from 16 residues. The CDR3 bases are TGTGCCAGAATGCTTGGAGTGGTGAGAAAGACCTATGGCTACATCTTC. Translated, it gives CARMLGVVRKTYGYIF.

Many counts were recorded for this clonotype. The V gene is TRBV5-8, the J gene TRBJ1-2; D may be TRBD1 (5 bases). Germline V gene data show CDR1 as SGHTS and CDR2 as YDEGEE. Trimming removed 5 bases at V and 4 bases at J, with 21 bases between. The CDR3 totals 16 residues. This chain's CDR3 is CASSYPEQELFYGYTF. CDR3 in DNA: TGTGCCAGCAGTTATCCGGAACAGGAACTTTTCTATGGCTACACCTTC.

At least ten counts were recorded for this clonotype. The gene calls are TRBV7-1 and TRBJ1-2; no reliable D call. TRBV7-1 falls under the ORF class, with uncertain function. V lost 5 bases to trimming and J lost 4 bases, with 23 bases between them. CDR3 length equals 17 residues. The CDR3 DNA is TGTGCCAGCAGCATGAGGATTCACGAGGGAAAGACCTATGGCTACACCTTC. It encodes CASSMRIHEGKTYGYTF.

Regarding this clonotype: A much larger clone differs from this one at a single base, so this may be a read error. The V gene is TRBV28, the J gene TRBJ1-2, with a weak D call TRBD1 (5 bases). Germline lookup yields CDR1 MDHEN and CDR2 SYDVKM. This CDR3 has 11 residues. Written as DNA, the CDR3 is TGTGCCTGCAGAATGGGGCCAATGCACCTCTTC. Protein product: CACRMGPMHLF.

There are many counts of this clonotype. The chain couples TRBV7-9 to TRBJ2-3, with no clear D. V was clipped by 2 bases and J by 6 bases, with 9 bases between them. This CDR3 contains 13 residues. The germline CDR1 and CDR2 sequences are SEHNR and FQNEAQ (reference sequence). CDR3 amino acids: CASSLTGVDTQYF. As DNA, the CDR3 is TGTGCCAGCAGCTTAACGGGTGTCGATACGCAGTATTTT.

Ten or more counts support this clonotype. The gene calls are TRBV7-8 and TRBJ1-2; no definite D call. V was clipped by 5 bases and J by 4 bases, with 23 bases between them. The CDR3 is 17 residues long. Germline CDR1 SGHVS, CDR2 FQNEAQ. This CDR3 is CASSEDSFTRKTYGYTF. The CDR3, as DNA: TGTGCCAGCAGCGAAGATTCGTTTACCCGAAAGACCTATGGCTACACCTTC.

Comment on this clonotype: One base away lies a much larger clone, so this may be a sequencing read error. The chain combines TRBV6-5 with TRBJ1-5; D uncertain. The ends were cut back, 8 bases at V and 0 bases at J, with 11 bases in the middle. The CDR3 spans 14 residues. The germline V gene encodes CDR1 MNHEY and CDR2 SVGAGI. The chain's CDR3 is CASGDRYSNQPQHF. The CDR3 bases are TGTGCCAGCGGTGACCGCTATAGCAATCAGCCCCAGCATTTT.

This clonotype was recorded at least ten times. V usage is TRBV5-5 and J usage is TRBJ1-4; D not resolved. The CDR3 is 16 amino acids. Per the germline V gene, CDR1 is SGHKS and CDR2 is YYEKEE (reference sequence). The V gene lost 3 bases and the J gene lost 7 bases, with 19 bases spanning the gap. The CDR3 DNA reads TGTGCCAGCAGCTCCACTGAAGGTGGGCGAGGTGAAAAACTGTTTTTT. Translation gives CASSSTEGGRGEKLFF.

This clonotype was recorded a few times. This chain joins TRBV5-8 and TRBJ2-5; 11 positions match TRBD2. Germline CDR1 and CDR2: SGHTS and YDEGEE. Trimming took 4 bases from V and 2 from J; bases not matched to a gene: 4. CDR3 length: 15 amino acids. CDR3 sequence reads: CASSVTSGSQETQYF. Here the CDR3 DNA reads TGTGCCAGCAGCGTAACTAGCGGGAGTCAAGAGACCCAGTACTTC. The variable domain in full, completed from reference TRBV5-8 and TRBJ2-5, reads EAGVTQSPTHLIKTRGQQATLRCSPISGHTSVYWYQQALGLGLQFLLWYDEGEERNRGNFPPRFSGRQFPNYSSELNVNALELEDSALYLCASSVTSGSQETQYFGPGTRLLVL.

This clonotype was detected ten times or more. V gene TRBV11-1 combines with J gene TRBJ2-7, with 9 positions matching TRBD2. The CDR3 has 15 residues. Looked up from germline, CDR1 is SGHAT and CDR2 is FQDESV (reference sequence). Trimming at V came to 5 bases and at J to 3 bases, leaving 8 bases not matched to a gene. CDR3: CASSLSGGNDYEQYF. CDR3 nucleotide sequence: TGTGCCAGCAGCCTTAGCGGGGGCAACGACTACGAGCAGTACTTC.

A remark on this clonotype: It may be a read error: a sequence one base away is much more abundant. The gene calls are TRBV7-7 and TRBJ1-2; D is unclear. The CDR3 extends over 17 amino acids. Trimming shortened V by 5 bases and J by 4 bases, and 23 bases separated the two germline ends. Germline V gene sequence: CDR1 SSHAT, CDR2 FNYEAQ (reference sequence). The CDR3 spells CASSTRHKRRKTYGYTF. Written as DNA, the CDR3 is TGTGCCAGCAGCACTCGGCATAAGCGCCGAAAGACCTATGGCTACACCTTC.